The 3 T cell receptor delta chains below were found in one sample sequenced in a study of γδ T cells in repeated Plasmodium falciparum infection. Flow sorting of PBMC yielded separate Vgamma9/Vdelta2+ and Vdelta2-negative gammadelta T cell populations for bulk repertoire analysis. TCRdb re-called the multiplex PCR reads through CATT. The sample lists about 93,000 delta-chain clones, over 0.9% occurring once. The sequenced material came from gamma-delta T cells from blood. Receptors originate from a pool of human donors (malaria-infected and uninfected, not separated).

The sample holds many counts of this clone. Different DNA sequences within this sample yield the same CDR3. J is TRDJ1 and V is TRDV1, with D unclear. The CDR3 contains 19 residues. Germline V gene lookup returns CDR1 TSWWSYY and CDR2 QGS. V was cut by 0 bases and J by 5 bases, with 25 bases left in between. Written as DNA, the CDR3 is TGTGCTCTTGGGGAACTAGGCTTTCTACGAACCCCTGGTATGGATAAACTCATCTTT. Translation gives CALGELGFLRTPGMDKLIF.

This clone was picked up a small number of times. A far bigger clonotype differs at one base, so this is likely a read error. Distinct nucleotide sequences in the sample also encode this CDR3. The rearrangement links TRDV1 to TRDJ1; a possible D gene is TRDD3 (5 bases). Here the J gene was assigned by germline matching of the DNA, as TCRdb has none. CDR3 length equals 15 residues. Germline lookup yields CDR1 TSWWSYY and CDR2 QGS. The CDR3 nucleotides read TGTGCTCTCGGGGAAAGGAAGCGTCTCACCGATAAACTCATCTTT. It specifies CALGERKRLTDKLIF.

In this sample, this clone turned up a few times. The TCRdb protein comes from a much larger clone and disagrees with this DNA's translation at residue 13, likely due to a read error; the protein given here is derived from the DNA. Other nucleotide sequences in the sample specify the same CDR3. This chain connects TRDV2 to TRDJ1, with 8 bases that match TRDD3. The J gene, left out of TCRdb, was set here by checking the DNA against germline. The CDR3 covers 17 residues. Germline assignment: CDR1 GEAIGNYY and CDR2 EKD. CDR3 sequence: CACDTVSGIRNTEKLIF. The DNA of the CDR3 is TGTGCCTGTGACACCGTCTCCGGGATACGAAACACCGAGAAACTCATCTTT.